This TCR beta chain was retrieved from a study of human T cells and chemical hapten exposure (dated by TCRdb to about 2021). Notes on the research overall: For sensitization, 2% DPC in acetone was applied to a roughly 2 cm by roughly 2 cm area of upper inner arm skin. Libraries were combined into a pool for sequencing, and differences in TCR yield between samples came mainly from small differences in library volumes within the pool. Blood samples were taken from patients before sensitization (week 0) and at 2, 6 and about 24 weeks after DPC sensitization. Alopecia areata with under or over 50% scalp involvement, alopecia totalis and alopecia universalis were represented in the patient cohort, which was mostly female. Throughout the roughly 23-week study period, patients were also given weekly therapeutic DPC doses on the scalp. In alopecia patients, the study followed how the peripheral blood TCR repertoire changed in vivo over primary and secondary sensitization to diphenylcyclopropenone (DPC), a hapten. Patch testing was done on the upper back using Finn chambers containing 0.01% DPC, and results were scored after 6 days according to International Contact Dermatitis Research Group standards. For TCR sequencing, blood came from over 25 alopecia patients at anywhere from one to four time points (pre-sensitization, 2, 6 and 24 weeks). Paper-wide results and their limitations: Alopecia, a presumed autoimmune disease, was present in all patients, so the immune response of the patients might differ from that of healthy individuals. After repeated subsampling, the strength of the expansion versus patch-test correlation and the threshold at which it became significant changed. Patch test score correlated positively with the number of PT1 expanded TCRs, reaching significance at thresholds 8, 16 and 32 but not at 4. Significantly more large CDR3 similarity clusters were formed by expanded TCRs than by pre-sensitization or healthy control sets, consistent with antigen-driven responses. The number of TCRs above 1 in 1000 frequency did not change with DPC sensitization; there was no evidence of global repertoire structure alterations.

Per the publication, the time point label means: patch test 3, about 24 weeks after DPC sensitization. The sample's treatment or condition label is to be understood as: therapeutic diphenylcyclopropenone sensitization with weekly scalp DPC. At each patch-test visit, blood was drawn before the patch test was applied. Eligible patients were aged 18 to 70, diagnosed with alopecia, deemed suitable for DPC therapy, and excluded if pregnant. Total RNA was extracted from unfractionated whole blood that had been collected in Tempus Blood RNA tubes. The CDR3, from cysteine to phenylalanine, totals 14 residues. The only DNA kept is the CDR3, 42 bases in frame from the first base. Trimming takes 6 bases off V and 2 bases off J; junction bases not matched to a gene: 4. This clonotype turned up a few times. Its antigen target is currently unknown. Base qualities are missing; no much larger clone stands one base away.

Libraries were constructed by RACE. Data came from a NextSeq 500. During library preparation, unique molecular identifiers were attached to individual cDNA molecules so that TCRs could be counted quantitatively and reproducibly. From each blood RNA sample, both TCR alpha and TCR beta chains were sequenced. Under the source paper's analysis protocol: A median of about 87,000 TCRs per sample was observed, with a range of 23,224 to 690,600. The Decombinator software suite was used to annotate V, J and CDR3 in the TCR reads. For PS versus PT1 abundance plots, all samples were subsampled to the same number of TCRs (28,000). Expanded TCRs were defined as absent before sensitization and observed at least eight times at the 2-week time point. The public reads were quality trimmed at Q25 with fastp and then assembled into clones with MiXCR by TCRdb, keeping productive beta chains. Every entry covers one CDR3 protein and lists the most common genes and DNA from its rows. The V and J calls were determined by TCRdb, not by the authors. For this sample the table gives about 84,000 distinct CDR3 sequences, of which 10% to 14% were detected only once. Clones ranked in the top ten supply around 3.7% of the sample.

The source of this sequence is a woman between 50 and 59 years old with alopecia areata. Some clones in this sample may be carry-over from other donors' samples. The V and J segments used are TRBV12-3 or TRBV12-4 and TRBJ2-5, with TRBD1 identical over 9 junction bases. The sample here was whole blood, taken in connection with sensitization to the hapten diphenylcyclopropenone (DPC). CDR3 sequence: CASSTGTGQETQYF. The DNA sequence is given as TGTGCCAGCAGCACCGGGACAGGGCAAGAGACCCAGTACTTC.